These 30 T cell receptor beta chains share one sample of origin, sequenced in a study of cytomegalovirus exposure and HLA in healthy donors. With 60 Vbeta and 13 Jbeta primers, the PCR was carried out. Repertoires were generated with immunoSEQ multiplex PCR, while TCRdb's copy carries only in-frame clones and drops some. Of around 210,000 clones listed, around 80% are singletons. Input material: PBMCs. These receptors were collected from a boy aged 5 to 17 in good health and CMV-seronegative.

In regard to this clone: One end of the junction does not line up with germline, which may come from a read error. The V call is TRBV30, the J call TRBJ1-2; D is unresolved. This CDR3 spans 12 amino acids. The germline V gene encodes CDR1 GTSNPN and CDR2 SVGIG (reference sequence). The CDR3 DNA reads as TGTGCCTGGACCCCGTCCGGGTATGGCTACCCCTTC. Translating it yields CAWTPSGYGYPF.

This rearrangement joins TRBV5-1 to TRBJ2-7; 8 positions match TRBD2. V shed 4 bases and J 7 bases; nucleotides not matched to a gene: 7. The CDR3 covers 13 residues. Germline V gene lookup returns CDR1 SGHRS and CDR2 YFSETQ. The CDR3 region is CASSNTGTSEQYF. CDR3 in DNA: TGCGCCAGCAGCAATACCGGGACTAGTGAGCAGTACTTC.

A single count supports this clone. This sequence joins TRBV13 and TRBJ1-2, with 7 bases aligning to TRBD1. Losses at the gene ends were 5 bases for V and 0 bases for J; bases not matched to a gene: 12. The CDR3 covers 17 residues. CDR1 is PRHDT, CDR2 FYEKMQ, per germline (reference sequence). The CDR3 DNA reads TGTGCCAGCAGCATACAGGGGAAACGGCTCTCTAACTATGGCTACACCTTC. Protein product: CASSIQGKRLSNYGYTF.

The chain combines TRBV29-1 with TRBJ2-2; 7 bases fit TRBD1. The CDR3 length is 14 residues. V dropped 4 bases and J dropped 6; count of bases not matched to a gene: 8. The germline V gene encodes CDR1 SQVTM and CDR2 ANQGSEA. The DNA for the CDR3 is TGCAGCGTTGGGTACAGGGGTAAATCCGGGGAGCTGTTTTTT. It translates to CSVGYRGKSGELFF.

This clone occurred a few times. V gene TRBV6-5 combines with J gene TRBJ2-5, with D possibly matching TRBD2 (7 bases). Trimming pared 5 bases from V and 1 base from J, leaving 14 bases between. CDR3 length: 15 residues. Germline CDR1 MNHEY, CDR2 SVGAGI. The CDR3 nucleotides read TGTGCCAGCAGTCGATCCGGGGGGCGCCAAGAGACCCAGTACTTC. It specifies CASSRSGGRQETQYF.

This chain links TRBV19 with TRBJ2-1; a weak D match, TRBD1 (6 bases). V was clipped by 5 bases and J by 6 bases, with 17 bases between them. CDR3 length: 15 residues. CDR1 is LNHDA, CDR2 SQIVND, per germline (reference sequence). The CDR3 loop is CASSGVMGALNEQFF. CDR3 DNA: TGTGCCAGTAGTGGAGTGATGGGGGCCCTCAATGAGCAGTTCTTC.

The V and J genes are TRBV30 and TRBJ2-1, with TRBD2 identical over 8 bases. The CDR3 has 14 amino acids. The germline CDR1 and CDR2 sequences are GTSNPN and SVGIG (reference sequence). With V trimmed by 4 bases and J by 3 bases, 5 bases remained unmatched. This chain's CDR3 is CAWIRRGDYNEQFF. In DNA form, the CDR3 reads TGTGCCTGGATCCGGCGGGGGGACTACAATGAGCAGTTCTTC.

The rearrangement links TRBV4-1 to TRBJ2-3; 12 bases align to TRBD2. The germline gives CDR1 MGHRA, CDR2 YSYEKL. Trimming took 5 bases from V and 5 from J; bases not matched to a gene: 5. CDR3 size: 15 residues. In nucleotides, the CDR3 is TGCGCCAGCAGCGGACTAGCGGGAAAACGAGATACGCAGTATTTT. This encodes CASSGLAGKRDTQYF.

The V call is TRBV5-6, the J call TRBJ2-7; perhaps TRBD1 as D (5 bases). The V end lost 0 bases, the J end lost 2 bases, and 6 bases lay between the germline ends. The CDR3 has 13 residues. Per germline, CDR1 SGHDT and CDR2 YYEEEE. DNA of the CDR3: TGTGCCAGCAGCTTGGGCAGGGCCTACGAGCAGTACTTC. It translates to CASSLGRAYEQYF.

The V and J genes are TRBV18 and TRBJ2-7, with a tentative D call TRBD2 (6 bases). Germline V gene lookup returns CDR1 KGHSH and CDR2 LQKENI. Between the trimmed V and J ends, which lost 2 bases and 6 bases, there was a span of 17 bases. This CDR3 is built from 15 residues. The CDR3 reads CASSPGLDGTAEQYF. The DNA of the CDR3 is TGTGCCAGCTCACCAGGCTTAGACGGGACTGCCGAGCAGTACTTC.

The CDR3: CASSNTGRNTEAFF. The DNA for the CDR3 is TGTGCCAGCAGTAATACAGGGCGTAACACTGAAGCTTTCTTT. The chain uses TRBV27 and TRBJ1-1; weak D call: TRBD1 (6 bases). The CDR3 is made up of 14 amino acids. The germline gives CDR1 MNHEY, CDR2 SMNVEV (reference sequence). The ends were cut back, 5 bases at V and 2 bases at J, with 12 bases in the middle.

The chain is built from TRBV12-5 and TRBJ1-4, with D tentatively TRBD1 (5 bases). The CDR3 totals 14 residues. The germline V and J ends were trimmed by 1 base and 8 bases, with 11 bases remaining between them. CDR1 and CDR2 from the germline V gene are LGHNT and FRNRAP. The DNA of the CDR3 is TGTGCTAGTGGTTTGGCCTCAGGGAGGGAAAAACTGTTTTTT. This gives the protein CASGLASGREKLFF.

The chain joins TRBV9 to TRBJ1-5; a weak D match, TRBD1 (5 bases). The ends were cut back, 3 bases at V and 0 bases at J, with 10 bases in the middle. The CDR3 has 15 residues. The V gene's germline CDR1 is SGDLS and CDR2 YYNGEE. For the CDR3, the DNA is TGTGCCAGCAGCGCAGGGCGGTTTAGCAATCAGCCCCAGCATTTT. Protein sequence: CASSAGRFSNQPQHF.

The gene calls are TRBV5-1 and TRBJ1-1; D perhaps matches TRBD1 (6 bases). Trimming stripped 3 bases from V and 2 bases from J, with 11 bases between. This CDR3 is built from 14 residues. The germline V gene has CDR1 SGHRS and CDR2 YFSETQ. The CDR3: CASSYRTANTEAFF. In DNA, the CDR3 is TGCGCCAGCAGCTACCGGACAGCCAACACTGAAGCTTTCTTT.

Here the CDR3 DNA reads TGTGCCAGTAGTATTACAGGGGGATACACCTTC. The encoded protein is CASSITGGYTF. The chain recombines TRBV19 with TRBJ1-2; 8 bases agree with TRBD1. Germline assignment: CDR1 LNHDA and CDR2 SQIVND (reference sequence). Losses at the gene ends were 3 bases for V and 11 bases for J; bases not matched to a gene: 2. This CDR3 region has 11 residues.

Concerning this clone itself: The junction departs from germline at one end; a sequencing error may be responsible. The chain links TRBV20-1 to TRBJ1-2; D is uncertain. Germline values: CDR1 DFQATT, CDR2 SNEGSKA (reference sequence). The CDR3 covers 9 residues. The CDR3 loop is CSASYDGNF. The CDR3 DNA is TGCAGTGCCTCCTACGACGGGAACTTC.

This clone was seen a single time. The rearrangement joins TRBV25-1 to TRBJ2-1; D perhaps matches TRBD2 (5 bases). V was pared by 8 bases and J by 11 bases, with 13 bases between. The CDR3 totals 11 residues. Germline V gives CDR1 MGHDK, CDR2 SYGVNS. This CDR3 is CASAQTNQQFF. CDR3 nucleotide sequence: TGTGCCAGCGCCCAGACTAACCAGCAGTTCTTC. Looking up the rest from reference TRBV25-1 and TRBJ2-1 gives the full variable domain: EADIYQTPRYLVIGTGKKITLECSQTMGHDKMYWYQQDPGMELHLIHYSYGVNSTEKGDLSSESTVSRIRTEHFPLTLESARPSHTSQYLCASAQTNQQFFGPGTRLTVL.

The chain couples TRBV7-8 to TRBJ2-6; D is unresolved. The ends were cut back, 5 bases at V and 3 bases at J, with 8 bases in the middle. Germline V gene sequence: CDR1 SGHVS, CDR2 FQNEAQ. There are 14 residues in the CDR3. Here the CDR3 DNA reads TGTGCCAGCAGCCCCCTTAATGGGGCCAACGTCCTGACTTTC. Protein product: CASSPLNGANVLTF.

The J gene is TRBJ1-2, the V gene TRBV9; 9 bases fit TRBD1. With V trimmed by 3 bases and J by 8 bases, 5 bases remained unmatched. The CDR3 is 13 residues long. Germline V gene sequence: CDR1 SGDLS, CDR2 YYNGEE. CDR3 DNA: TGTGCCAGCAGCGGAACAGGGGGCGGGGGCTACACCTTC. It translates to CASSGTGGGGYTF. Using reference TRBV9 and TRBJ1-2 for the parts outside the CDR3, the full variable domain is DSGVTQTPKHLITATGQRVTLRCSPRSGDLSVYWYQQSLDQGLQFLIQYYNGEERAKGNILERFSAQQFPDLHSELNLSSLELGDSALYFCASSGTGGGGYTFGSGTRLTVV.

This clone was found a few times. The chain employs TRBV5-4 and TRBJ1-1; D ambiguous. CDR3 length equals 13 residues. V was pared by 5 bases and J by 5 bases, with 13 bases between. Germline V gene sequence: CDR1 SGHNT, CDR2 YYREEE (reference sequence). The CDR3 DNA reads TGTGCCAGCAGTTCCGGGAGGATGACTGAAGCTTTCTTT. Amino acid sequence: CASSSGRMTEAFF. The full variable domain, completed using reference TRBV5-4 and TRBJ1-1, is ETGVTQSPTHLIKTRGQQVTLRCSSQSGHNTVSWYQQALGQGPQFIFQYYREEENGRGNFPPRFSGLQFPNYSSELNVNALELDDSALYLCASSSGRMTEAFFGQGTRLTVV.

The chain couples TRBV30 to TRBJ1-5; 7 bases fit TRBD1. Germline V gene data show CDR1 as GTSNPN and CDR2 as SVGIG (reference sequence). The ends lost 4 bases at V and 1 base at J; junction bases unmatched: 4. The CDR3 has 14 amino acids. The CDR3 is CAWTPGQSNQPQHF. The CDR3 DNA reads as TGTGCCTGGACTCCGGGACAGAGCAATCAGCCCCAGCATTTT. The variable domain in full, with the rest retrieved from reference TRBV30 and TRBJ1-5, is SQTIHQWPATLVQPVGSPLSLECTVEGTSNPNLYWYRQAAGRGLQLLFYSVGIGQISSEVPQNLSASRPQDRQFILSSKKLLLSDSGFYLCAWTPGQSNQPQHFGDGTRLSIL.

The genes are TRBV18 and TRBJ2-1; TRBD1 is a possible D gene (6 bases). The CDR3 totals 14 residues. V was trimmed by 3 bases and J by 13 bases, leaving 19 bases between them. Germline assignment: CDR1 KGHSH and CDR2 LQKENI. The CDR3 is CASSPETPTGRQFF. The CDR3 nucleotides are TGTGCCAGCTCACCTGAAACTCCCACAGGGCGTCAGTTCTTC. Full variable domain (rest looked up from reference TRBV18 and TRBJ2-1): NAGVMQNPRHLVRRRGQEARLRCSPMKGHSHVYWYRQLPEEGLKFMVYLQKENIIDESGMPKERFSAEFPKEGPSILRIQQVVRGDSAAYFCASSPETPTGRQFFGPGTRLTVL.

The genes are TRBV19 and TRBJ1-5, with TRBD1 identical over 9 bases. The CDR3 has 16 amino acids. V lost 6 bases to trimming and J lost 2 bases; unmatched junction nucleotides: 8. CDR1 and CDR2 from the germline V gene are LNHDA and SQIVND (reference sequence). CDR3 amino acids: CASSPTGGRRNQPQHF. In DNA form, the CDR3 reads TGTGCCAGTAGCCCGACAGGGGGAAGGCGCAATCAGCCCCAGCATTTT.

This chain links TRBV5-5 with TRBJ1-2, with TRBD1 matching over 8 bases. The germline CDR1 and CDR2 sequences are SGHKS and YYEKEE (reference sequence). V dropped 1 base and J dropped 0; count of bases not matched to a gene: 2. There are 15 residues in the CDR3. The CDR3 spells CASSLTQGANYGYTF. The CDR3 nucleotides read TGTGCCAGCAGCTTGACACAGGGGGCTAACTATGGCTACACCTTC. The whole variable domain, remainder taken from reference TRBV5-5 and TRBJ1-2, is DAGVTQSPTHLIKTRGQQVTLRCSPISGHKSVSWYQQVLGQGPQFIFQYYEKEERGRGNFPDRFSARQFPNYSSELNVNALLLGDSALYLCASSLTQGANYGYTFGSGTRLTVV.

The CDR3 DNA reads TGTGCCAGCAGCACAACCAGGGCGCTGTTTTTT. Encoded protein: CASSTTRALFF. The rearrangement links TRBV2 to TRBJ1-4; tentative D call: TRBD1 (5 bases). The CDR3 is made up of 11 amino acids. Germline V lookup: CDR1 SNHLY, CDR2 FYNNEI. V was shortened by 6 bases and J by 14 bases, with 13 bases between the two germline ends.

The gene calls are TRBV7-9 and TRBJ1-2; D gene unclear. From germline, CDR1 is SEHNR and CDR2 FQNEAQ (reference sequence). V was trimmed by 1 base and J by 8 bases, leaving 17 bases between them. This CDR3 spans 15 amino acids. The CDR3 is CASSLVSNSVWGYTF. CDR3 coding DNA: TGTGCCAGCAGCTTAGTAAGCAATTCGGTCTGGGGCTACACCTTC.

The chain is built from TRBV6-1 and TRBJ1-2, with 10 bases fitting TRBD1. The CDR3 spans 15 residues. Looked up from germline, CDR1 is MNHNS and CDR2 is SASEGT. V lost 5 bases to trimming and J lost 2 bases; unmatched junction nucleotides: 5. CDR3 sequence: CASSLTGGPNYGYTF. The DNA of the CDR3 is TGTGCCAGCAGTCTGACAGGGGGCCCCAACTATGGCTACACCTTC.

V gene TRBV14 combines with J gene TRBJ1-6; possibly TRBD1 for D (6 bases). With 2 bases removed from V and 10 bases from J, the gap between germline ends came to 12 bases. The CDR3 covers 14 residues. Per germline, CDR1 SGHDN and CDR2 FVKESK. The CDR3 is CASSQNIQGSPLHF. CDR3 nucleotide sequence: TGTGCCAGCAGCCAAAACATACAGGGATCACCCCTCCACTTT.

The CDR3 protein is CACQGWGVYEQYF. DNA for the CDR3: TGTGCCTGCCAAGGGTGGGGGGTCTACGAGCAGTACTTC. The V gene is TRBV30, the J gene TRBJ2-7, with TRBD2 as a possible D gene (6 bases). V lost 6 bases and J lost 3, with 15 bases in between. Germline assignment: CDR1 GTSNPN and CDR2 SVGIG (reference sequence). The CDR3 runs to 13 residues.

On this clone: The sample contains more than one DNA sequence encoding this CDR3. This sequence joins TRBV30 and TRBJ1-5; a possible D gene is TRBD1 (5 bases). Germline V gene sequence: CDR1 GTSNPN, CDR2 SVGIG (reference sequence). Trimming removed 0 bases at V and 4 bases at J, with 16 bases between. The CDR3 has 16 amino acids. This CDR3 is CAWSVRKGKSNQPQHF. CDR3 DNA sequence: TGTGCCTGGAGTGTACGCAAGGGGAAAAGTAATCAGCCCCAGCATTTT.